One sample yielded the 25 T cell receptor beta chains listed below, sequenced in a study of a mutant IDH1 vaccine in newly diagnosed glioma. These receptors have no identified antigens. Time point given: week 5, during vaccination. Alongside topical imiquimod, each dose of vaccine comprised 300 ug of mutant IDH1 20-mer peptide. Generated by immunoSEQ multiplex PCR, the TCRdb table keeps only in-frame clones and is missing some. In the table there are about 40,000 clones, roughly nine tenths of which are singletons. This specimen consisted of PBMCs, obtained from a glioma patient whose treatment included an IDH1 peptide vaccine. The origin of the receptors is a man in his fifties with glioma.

This CDR3 is CASSIGGGNTIYF. The CDR3 DNA sequence: TGTGCCAGTAGTATAGGCGGTGGGAACACCATATATTTT. The chain couples TRBV19 to TRBJ1-3; D is undetermined. V was trimmed by 1 base and J by 7 bases, leaving 8 bases between them. CDR3 length: 13 amino acids. Germline loops: CDR1 LNHDA, CDR2 SQIVND (reference sequence).

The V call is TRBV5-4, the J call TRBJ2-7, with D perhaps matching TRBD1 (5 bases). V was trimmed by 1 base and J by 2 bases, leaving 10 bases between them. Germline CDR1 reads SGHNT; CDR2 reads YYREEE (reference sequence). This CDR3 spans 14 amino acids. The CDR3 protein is CASSLQGRAYEQYF. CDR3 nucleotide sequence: TGTGCCAGCAGCTTGCAGGGCAGAGCCTACGAGCAGTACTTC. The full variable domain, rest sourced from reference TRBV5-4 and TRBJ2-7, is ETGVTQSPTHLIKTRGQQVTLRCSSQSGHNTVSWYQQALGQGPQFIFQYYREEENGRGNFPPRFSGLQFPNYSSELNVNALELDDSALYLCASSLQGRAYEQYFGPGTRLTVT.

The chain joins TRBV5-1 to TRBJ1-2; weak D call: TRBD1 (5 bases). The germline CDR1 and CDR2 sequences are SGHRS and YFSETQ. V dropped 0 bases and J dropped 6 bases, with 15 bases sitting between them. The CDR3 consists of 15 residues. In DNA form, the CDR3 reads TGCGCCAGCAGCTTGGTGGTGGGTGGGGCGGATGGCTACACCTTC. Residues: CASSLVVGGADGYTF.

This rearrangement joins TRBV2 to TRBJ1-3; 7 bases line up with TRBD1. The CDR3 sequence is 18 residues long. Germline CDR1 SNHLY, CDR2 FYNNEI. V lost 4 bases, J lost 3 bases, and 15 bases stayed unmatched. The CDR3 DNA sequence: TGTGCCAGCAGTGTCACACTGACAGGGAGTTTGATTGGAAACACCATATATTTT. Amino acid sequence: CASSVTLTGSLIGNTIYF.

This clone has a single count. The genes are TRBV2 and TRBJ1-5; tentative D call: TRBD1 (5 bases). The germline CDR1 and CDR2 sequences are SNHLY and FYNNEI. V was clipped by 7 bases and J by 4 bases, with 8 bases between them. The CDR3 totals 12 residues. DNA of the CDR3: TGTGCCAGCACAGGGAGGAATCAGCCCCAGCATTTT. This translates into CASTGRNQPQHF.

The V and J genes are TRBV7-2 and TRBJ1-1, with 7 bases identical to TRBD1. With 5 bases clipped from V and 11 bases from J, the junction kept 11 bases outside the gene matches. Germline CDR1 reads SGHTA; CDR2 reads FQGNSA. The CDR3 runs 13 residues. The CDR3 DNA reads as TGTGCCAGCAGCCCGGTACAGGGGCGCCTGGCTTTCTTT. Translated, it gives CASSPVQGRLAFF.

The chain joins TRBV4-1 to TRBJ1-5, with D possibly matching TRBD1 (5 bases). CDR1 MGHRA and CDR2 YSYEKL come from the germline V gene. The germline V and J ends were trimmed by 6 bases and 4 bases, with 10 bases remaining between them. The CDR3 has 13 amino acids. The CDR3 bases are TGCGCCAGCAGTTGGGGGGGGAATCAGCCCCAGCATTTT. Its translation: CASSWGGNQPQHF.

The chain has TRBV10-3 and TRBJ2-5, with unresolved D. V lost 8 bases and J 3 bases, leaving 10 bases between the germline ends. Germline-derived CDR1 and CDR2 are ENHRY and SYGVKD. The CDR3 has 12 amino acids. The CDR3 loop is CAIASTKETQYF. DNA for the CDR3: TGTGCCATCGCCAGTACTAAAGAGACCCAGTACTTC.

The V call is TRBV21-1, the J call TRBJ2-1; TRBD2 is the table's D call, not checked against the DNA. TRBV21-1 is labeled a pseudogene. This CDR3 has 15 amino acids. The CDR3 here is CASTEPPRGYNEQFF. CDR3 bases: TGTGCCAGCACCGAACCTCCCCGGGGCTACAATGAGCAGTTCTTC.

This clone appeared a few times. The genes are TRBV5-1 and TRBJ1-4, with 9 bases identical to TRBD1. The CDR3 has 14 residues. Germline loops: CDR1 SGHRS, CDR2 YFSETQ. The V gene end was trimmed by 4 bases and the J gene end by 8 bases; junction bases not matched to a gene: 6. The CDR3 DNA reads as TGCGCCAGCAGCGATCGACAGGGGGGCGAAAAACTGTTTTTT. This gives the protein CASSDRQGGEKLFF.

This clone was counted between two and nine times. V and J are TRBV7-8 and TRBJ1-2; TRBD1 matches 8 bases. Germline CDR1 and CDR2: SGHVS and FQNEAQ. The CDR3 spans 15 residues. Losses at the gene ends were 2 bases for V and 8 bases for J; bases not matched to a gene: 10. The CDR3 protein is CASSLSGQGAVGYTF. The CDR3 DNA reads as TGTGCCAGCAGCTTATCGGGTCAGGGGGCGGTAGGCTACACCTTC.

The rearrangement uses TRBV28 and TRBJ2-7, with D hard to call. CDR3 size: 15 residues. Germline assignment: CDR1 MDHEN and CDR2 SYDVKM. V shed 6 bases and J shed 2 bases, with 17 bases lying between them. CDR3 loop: CASRYTHGGTYEQYF. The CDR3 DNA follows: TGTGCCAGCAGGTACACCCACGGTGGGACCTACGAGCAGTACTTC.

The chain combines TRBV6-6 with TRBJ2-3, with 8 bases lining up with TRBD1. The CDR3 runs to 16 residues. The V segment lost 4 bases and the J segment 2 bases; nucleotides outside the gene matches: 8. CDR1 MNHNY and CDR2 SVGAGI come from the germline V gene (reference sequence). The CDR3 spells CASSWMGQAITDTQYF. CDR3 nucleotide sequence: TGTGCCAGCAGTTGGATGGGACAGGCTATCACAGATACGCAGTATTTT.

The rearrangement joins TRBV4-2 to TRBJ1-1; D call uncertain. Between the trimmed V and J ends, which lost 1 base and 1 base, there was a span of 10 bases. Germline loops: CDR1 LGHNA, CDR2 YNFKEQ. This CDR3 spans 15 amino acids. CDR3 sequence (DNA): TGTGCCAGCAGCCAAGCCGTCGCAGGGAACACTGAAGCTTTCTTT. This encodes CASSQAVAGNTEAFF.

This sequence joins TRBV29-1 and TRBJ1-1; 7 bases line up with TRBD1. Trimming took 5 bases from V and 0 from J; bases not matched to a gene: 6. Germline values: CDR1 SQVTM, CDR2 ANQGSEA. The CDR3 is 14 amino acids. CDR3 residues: CSVRQGHLNTEAFF. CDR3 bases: TGCAGCGTTCGACAGGGTCATCTGAACACTGAAGCTTTCTTT. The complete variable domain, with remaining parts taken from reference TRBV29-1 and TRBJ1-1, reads SAVISQKPSRDICQRGTSLTIQCQVDSQVTMMFWYRQQPGQSLTLIATANQGSEATYESGFVIDKFPISRPNLTFSTLTVSNMSPEDSSIYLCSVRQGHLNTEAFFGQGTRLTVV.

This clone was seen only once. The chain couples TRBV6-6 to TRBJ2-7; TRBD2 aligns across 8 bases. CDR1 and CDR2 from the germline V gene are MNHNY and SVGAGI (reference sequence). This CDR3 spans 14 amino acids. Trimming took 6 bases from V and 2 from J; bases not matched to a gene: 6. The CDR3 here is CASRSGTSPYEQYF. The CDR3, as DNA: TGTGCCAGCAGGTCCGGGACTAGTCCCTACGAGCAGTACTTC.

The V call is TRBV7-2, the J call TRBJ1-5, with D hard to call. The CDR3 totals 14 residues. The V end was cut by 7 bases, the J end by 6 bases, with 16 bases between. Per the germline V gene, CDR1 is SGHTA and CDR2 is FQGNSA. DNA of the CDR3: TGTGCCAGCACCGCGACATCGTGGGCTCAGCCCCAGCATTTT. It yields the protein CASTATSWAQPQHF.

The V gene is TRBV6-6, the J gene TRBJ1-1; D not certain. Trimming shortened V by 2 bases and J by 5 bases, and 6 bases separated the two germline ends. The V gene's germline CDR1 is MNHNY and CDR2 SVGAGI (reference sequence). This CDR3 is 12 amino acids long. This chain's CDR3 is CASSYQETEAFF. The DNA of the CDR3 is TGTGCCAGCAGTTACCAGGAAACTGAAGCTTTCTTT.

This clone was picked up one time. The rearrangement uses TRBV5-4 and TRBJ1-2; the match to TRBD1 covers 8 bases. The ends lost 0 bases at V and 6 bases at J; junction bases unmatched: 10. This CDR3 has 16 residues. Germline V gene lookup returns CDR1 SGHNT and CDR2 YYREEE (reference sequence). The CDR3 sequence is CASSLDSGQGFDGYTF. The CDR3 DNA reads TGTGCCAGCAGCTTGGATTCTGGACAGGGTTTCGATGGCTACACCTTC.

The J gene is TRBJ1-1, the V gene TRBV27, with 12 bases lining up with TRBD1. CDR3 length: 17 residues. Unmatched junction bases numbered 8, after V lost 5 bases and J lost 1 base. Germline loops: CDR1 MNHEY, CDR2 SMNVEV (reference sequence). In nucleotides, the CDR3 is TGTGCCAGCAGTCAGGGACAGGGGGCAGGATGGAACACTGAAGCTTTCTTT. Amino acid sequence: CASSQGQGAGWNTEAFF.

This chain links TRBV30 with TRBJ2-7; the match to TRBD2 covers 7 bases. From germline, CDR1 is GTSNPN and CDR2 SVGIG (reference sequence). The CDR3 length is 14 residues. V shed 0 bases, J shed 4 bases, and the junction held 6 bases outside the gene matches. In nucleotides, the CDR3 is TGTGCCTGGAGTGTTGGCGGGAGTGTTTACGAGCAGTACTTC. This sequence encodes CAWSVGGSVYEQYF.

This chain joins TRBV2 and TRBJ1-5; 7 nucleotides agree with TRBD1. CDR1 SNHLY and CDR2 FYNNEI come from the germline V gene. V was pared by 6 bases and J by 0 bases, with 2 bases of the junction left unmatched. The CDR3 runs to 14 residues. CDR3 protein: CASSHRGSNQPQHF. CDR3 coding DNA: TGTGCCAGCAGCCACAGGGGTAGCAATCAGCCCCAGCATTTT.

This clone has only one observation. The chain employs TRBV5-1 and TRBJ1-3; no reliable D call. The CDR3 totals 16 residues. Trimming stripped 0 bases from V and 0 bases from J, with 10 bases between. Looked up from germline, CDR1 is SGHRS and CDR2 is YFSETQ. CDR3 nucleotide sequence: TGCGCCAGCAGCTTGGCCGGCGGGAGCTCTGGAAACACCATATATTTT. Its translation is CASSLAGGSSGNTIYF.

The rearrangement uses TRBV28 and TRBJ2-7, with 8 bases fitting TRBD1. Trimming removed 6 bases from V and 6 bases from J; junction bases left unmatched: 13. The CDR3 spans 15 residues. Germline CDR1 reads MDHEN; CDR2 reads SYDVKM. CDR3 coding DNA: TGTGCCAGCAGCCGCACCGGGACAGGTGTCGCCGAGCAGTACTTC. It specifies CASSRTGTGVAEQYF. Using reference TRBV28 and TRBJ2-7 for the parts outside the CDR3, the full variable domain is DVKVTQSSRYLVKRTGEKVFLECVQDMDHENMFWYRQDPGLGLRLIYFSYDVKMKEKGDIPEGYSVSREKKERFSLILESASTNQTSMYLCASSRTGTGVAEQYFGPGTRLTVT.

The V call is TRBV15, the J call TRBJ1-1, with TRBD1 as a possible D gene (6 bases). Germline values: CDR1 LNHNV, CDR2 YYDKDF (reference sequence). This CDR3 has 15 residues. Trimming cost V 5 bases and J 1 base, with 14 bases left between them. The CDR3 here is CATSQDLQGNTEAFF. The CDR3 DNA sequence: TGTGCCACCAGCCAGGACTTACAGGGGAACACTGAAGCTTTCTTT.